These 19 T cell receptor beta chains were all obtained from the same sample, sequenced in a study of post-analysis software for immune sequencing data. Study-wide points: When patients were compared with controls, roughly five TRBV segments were more frequent, TRBV5-6, TRBV5-1 and TRBV20-1 among them.

Unique molecular identifiers were present in the TCR beta cDNA libraries. From the PCR reads, TCRdb called clonotypes with MiXCR, one entry per CDR3 protein. The table lists under 900,000 distinct CDR3 sequences, approximately 53% of them singletons. No antigen is known for these receptors. The sample was blood. Receptors were obtained from a girl under 18 with multiple sclerosis.

Here the CDR3 reads CASSSPGSGESSYNEQFF. CDR3 bases: TGTGCCAGCAGCTCGCCGGGGAGCGGGGAAAGCTCCTACAATGAGCAGTTCTTC. The chain combines TRBV12-3 or TRBV12-4 with TRBJ2-1; TRBD2 matches 7 bases. The CDR3 totals 18 residues. The ends lost 6 bases at V and 0 bases at J; junction bases unmatched: 14.

This clonotype was seen only a few times. V gene TRBV6-2 or TRBV6-3 combines with J gene TRBJ2-1; D may be TRBD1 (6 bases). Germline CDR1 and CDR2: MNHEY and SVGEGT. The CDR3 runs 14 residues. V lost 7 bases and J lost 9, with 19 bases in between. CDR3 nucleotide sequence: TGTGCCAGCAACGACAGGCGAACAATGGGTGAGCAGTTCTTC. This translates into CASNDRRTMGEQFF.

This chain connects TRBV6-1 to TRBJ2-2; 8 nucleotides agree with TRBD2. The CDR3 totals 20 residues. Unmatched junction bases numbered 19, after V lost 6 bases and J lost 1 base. Germline CDR1 MNHNS, CDR2 SASEGT. The CDR3 bases are TGTGCCAGCAGACGTTACAGGGATAGAGCGGGAGAGGGGAACACCGGGGAGCTGTTTTTT. This gives the protein CASRRYRDRAGEGNTGELFF.

This chain uses TRBV5-5 with TRBJ1-1, with D maybe TRBD1 (5 bases). CDR1 and CDR2 from the germline V gene are SGHKS and YYEKEE (reference sequence). The germline V and J ends were trimmed by 0 bases and 1 base, with 10 bases remaining between them. The length of the CDR3 is 15 residues. CDR3 sequence: CASSLDWGKNTEAFF. Written as DNA, the CDR3 is TGTGCCAGCAGCTTGGATTGGGGGAAGAACACTGAAGCTTTCTTT.

V is TRBV2 and J is TRBJ2-5, with a tentative D call TRBD1 (8 bases). Gene TRBJ2-7 matches the end of the DNA better, so the J call may be wrong. Per the germline V gene, CDR1 is SNHLY and CDR2 is FYNNEI. The CDR3 spans 15 residues. This CDR3 reads CASSDGGTGAYEQYF. CDR3 bases: TGTGCCAGCAGTGACGGGGGGACAGGTGCCTACGAGCAGTACTTC.

The chain links TRBV2 to TRBJ2-1, with 11 bases lining up with TRBD2. J gave up 9 bases and V 7 bases, and 11 bases lay outside the gene matches. The CDR3 runs to 15 residues. Germline CDR1 reads SNHLY; CDR2 reads FYNNEI. CDR3 region: CASTALAGGLGEQFF. The DNA for the CDR3 is TGTGCCAGCACTGCCCTAGCGGGGGGCTTGGGTGAGCAGTTCTTC.

The chain employs TRBV10-3 and TRBJ1-2, with unresolved D. Germline V gives CDR1 ENHRY, CDR2 SYGVKD. Trimming removed 10 bases from V and 4 bases from J, with 13 bases in between. The CDR3 is 12 residues long. CDR3 amino acids: CATGDDLYGYTF. CDR3 coding DNA: TGTGCCACCGGGGATGATCTCTATGGCTACACCTTC.

The V call is TRBV20-1, the J call TRBJ2-1; unclear D gene. Germline assignment: CDR1 DFQATT and CDR2 SNEGSKA (reference sequence). CDR3 length: 13 amino acids. Trimming removed 1 base from V and 7 bases from J, with 11 bases in between. In DNA form, the CDR3 reads TGCAGTGCTAGAGCTTTTCTGCGAAATGAGCAGTTCTTC. It yields the protein CSARAFLRNEQFF.

Concerning this clonotype: Compared with germline, one end of the junction differs, possibly owing to a read error. This chain connects TRBV7-9 to TRBJ2-6; TRBD1 is a possible D gene (5 bases). The CDR3 runs 16 residues. The germline V gene encodes CDR1 SEHNR and CDR2 FQNEAQ (reference sequence). The CDR3 DNA sequence: TGTGCCAGCAGCTCCCGAGGTGCCTCTGGGGCCAACGTCCGGACTTTC. Its translation: CASSSRGASGANVRTF.

A few counts support this clonotype. The CDR3 region has the DNA TGTGCCAGCAGCTTATTGCGGGGTAGTAGCGGGGGAATCGCGCAGTATTTT. Protein product: CASSLLRGSSGGIAQYF. V gene TRBV7-7 combines with J gene TRBJ2-3; TRBD2 aligns across 9 bases. The CDR3 covers 17 residues. Germline CDR1 and CDR2: SSHAT and FNYEAQ (reference sequence). V gave up 2 bases and J gave up 10 bases; unmatched junction bases: 16.

There are a few counts of this clonotype. The gene calls are TRBV5-5 and TRBJ1-2, with a possible D match to TRBD1 (5 bases). Trimming pared 0 bases from V and 4 bases from J, leaving 10 bases between. Looked up from germline, CDR1 is SGHKS and CDR2 is YYEKEE (reference sequence). The CDR3 covers 14 residues. The CDR3 here is CASSLATASYGYTF. For the CDR3, the DNA is TGTGCCAGCAGCTTGGCGACAGCAAGCTATGGCTACACCTTC.

In this sample, this clonotype turned up a few times. J is TRBJ2-6 and V is TRBV20-1; the match to TRBD1 covers 7 bases. There are 18 residues in the CDR3. V gave up 4 bases and J gave up 0 bases; unmatched junction bases: 12. Per the germline V gene, CDR1 is DFQATT and CDR2 is SNEGSKA (reference sequence). CDR3 sequence (DNA): TGCAGTGCTACCAGATACAGGGGACCTCTCTCTGGGGCCAACGTCCTGACTTTC. Protein: CSATRYRGPLSGANVLTF.

Only a few counts were recorded for this clonotype. The CDR3 sequence is CASGSGQGNQPQHF. CDR3 bases: TGTGCTAGTGGATCGGGACAGGGCAATCAGCCCCAGCATTTT. This chain joins TRBV12-5 and TRBJ1-5, with TRBD1 identical over 8 bases. V lost 6 bases, J lost 2 bases, and 3 bases stayed unmatched. CDR1 is LGHNT, CDR2 FRNRAP, per germline. The CDR3 has 14 amino acids.

The chain employs TRBV29-1 and TRBJ2-1, with 9 positions matching TRBD2. CDR1 is SQVTM, CDR2 ANQGSEA, per germline. With 4 bases clipped from V and 7 bases from J, the junction kept 11 bases outside the gene matches. The CDR3 covers 15 residues. The CDR3 DNA is TGCAGCGTTGGGAAGACTAGCGGACAATCTAATGAGCAGTTCTTC. This translates into CSVGKTSGQSNEQFF.

The rearrangement joins TRBV25-1 to TRBJ1-6; possible D gene TRBD1, 5 bases. Germline CDR1 is MGHDK and CDR2 is SYGVNS. The ends were cut back, 1 base at V and 7 bases at J, with 14 bases in the middle. This CDR3 spans 16 amino acids. The DNA for the CDR3 is TGTGCCAGCAGTGAATTGGGGCACGTTGGAAATTCACCCCTCCACTTT. Its translation is CASSELGHVGNSPLHF.

The rearrangement joins TRBV12-3 or TRBV12-4 to TRBJ1-2, with D unresolved. This CDR3 comprises 13 residues. V shed 7 bases and J shed 0 bases, with 9 bases lying between them. This CDR3 reads CASKVESNYGYTF. The CDR3 DNA reads TGTGCCAGCAAGGTCGAGTCTAACTATGGCTACACCTTC.

The J gene is TRBJ2-5, the V gene TRBV6-5; 16 bases are shared with TRBD2. The CDR3 loop spans 18 amino acids. From germline, CDR1 is MNHEY and CDR2 SVGAGI. J was trimmed by 2 bases and V by 0 bases; bases with no gene match: 3. In DNA, the CDR3 is TGTGCCAGCAGTTACTCCGGGACTAGCGGGAGGGGGCAAGAGACCCAGTACTTC. Its translation: CASSYSGTSGRGQETQYF.

For the CDR3, the DNA is TGTGCCAGCTCACGGGCGGCTGAAGAGACCCAGTACTTC. The encoded protein is CASSRAAEETQYF. This chain uses TRBV18 with TRBJ2-7; D unclear. The J call could be wrong; TRBJ2-5 is a better fit for the DNA end. The CDR3 is 13 amino acids. CDR1 and CDR2 (germline): KGHSH, LQKENI.

This clonotype was seen only once. The chain is built from TRBV20-1 and TRBJ1-5; 7 positions agree with TRBD1. The CDR3 totals 15 residues. Germline V lookup: CDR1 DFQATT, CDR2 SNEGSKA (reference sequence). The V gene end was trimmed by 0 bases and the J gene end by 4 bases; junction bases not matched to a gene: 6. In nucleotides, the CDR3 is TGCAGTGCTAGAGATTCTAAGGGGGCAAATCAGCCCCAGCATTTT. Its protein is CSARDSKGANQPQHF.